This TCR beta chain was found in a study of shared clonotypes between healthy human individuals. Whole-study context: Donor ages ranged 18 to 49 years: two women, a few men. Per-donor plates numbered three CD4 naive, three CD4 memory, two CD8 naive and one CD8 memory.

Study results and limitations: Shared clonotypes across all four donors exceeded non-shared ones in generation probability.

The input for sorted-subset replicate PCRs was around 200 ng DNA, around 27,000 T cell genomes. Libraries were prepared by immunoSEQ multiplex PCR; TCRdb keeps only in-frame clonotypes and omits some of them. The sample lists 950,000 to 1,300,000 clones; roughly 75% were seen once. The V gene's germline CDR1 is MNHNY and CDR2 SVGAGI (reference sequence). This CDR3 region has 14 residues. V dropped 7 bases and J dropped 4; count of bases not matched to a gene: 3. Concerning this clone: Its antigen is still unknown.

The receptor's source is a young man in good health. The V gene is TRBV6-6, the J gene TRBJ2-3, with 12 nucleotides matching TRBD2. Sequencing was done on a sample of memory CD4+ T cells sorted from blood. Subset here: CD45RA-negative fraction. The DNA of the CDR3 is TGTGCCAGCACGAGACTAGCGGGAGCAGATACGCAGTATTTT. Translating it yields CASTRLAGADTQYF.